The following is a T cell receptor beta chain sequence with its context. The source of the sample is a study of control samples from healthy donors and cancer patients. The assay was immunoSEQ multiplex PCR, and TCRdb's table has in-frame clones only and misses some. The sample holds some 80,000 clones; roughly 90% are singletons and the top ten take 1.5% to 2%. V was pared by 4 bases and J by 5 bases, with 11 bases between. CDR1 and CDR2 from the germline V gene are SGHTA and FQGNSA. CDR3 length: 13 amino acids. The source material was PBMCs. The J gene is TRBJ1-1, the V gene TRBV7-2; D gene ambiguous. This TCR derives from an older woman with head and neck cancer. CDR3 in DNA: TGTGCCAGCAGCTCTACACGGCGAACTGAAGCTTTCTTT. Its protein product is CASSSTRRTEAFF.